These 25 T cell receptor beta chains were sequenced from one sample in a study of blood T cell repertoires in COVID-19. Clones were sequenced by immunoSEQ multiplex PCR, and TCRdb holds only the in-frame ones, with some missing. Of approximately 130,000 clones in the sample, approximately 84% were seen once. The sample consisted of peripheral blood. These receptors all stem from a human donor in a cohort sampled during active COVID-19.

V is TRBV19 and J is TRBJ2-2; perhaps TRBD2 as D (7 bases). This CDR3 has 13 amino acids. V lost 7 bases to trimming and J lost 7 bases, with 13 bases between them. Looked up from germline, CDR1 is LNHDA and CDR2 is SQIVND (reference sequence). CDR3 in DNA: TGTGCCAGTATGAGGGGGGGGGACGGGGAGCTGTTTTTT. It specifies CASMRGGDGELFF.

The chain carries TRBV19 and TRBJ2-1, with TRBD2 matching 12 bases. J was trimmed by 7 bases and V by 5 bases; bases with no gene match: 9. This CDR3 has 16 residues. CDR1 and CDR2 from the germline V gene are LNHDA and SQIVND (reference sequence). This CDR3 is CASSDGGLAGFNEQFF. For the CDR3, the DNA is TGTGCCAGTAGTGACGGCGGACTAGCGGGGTTTAATGAGCAGTTCTTC.

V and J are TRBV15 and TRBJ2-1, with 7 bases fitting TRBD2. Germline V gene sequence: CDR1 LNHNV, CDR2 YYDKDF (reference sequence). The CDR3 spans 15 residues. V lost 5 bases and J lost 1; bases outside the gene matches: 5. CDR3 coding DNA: TGTGCCACCAGCCCCCGGACTAGGTCCTACAATGAGCAGTTCTTC. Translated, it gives CATSPRTRSYNEQFF.

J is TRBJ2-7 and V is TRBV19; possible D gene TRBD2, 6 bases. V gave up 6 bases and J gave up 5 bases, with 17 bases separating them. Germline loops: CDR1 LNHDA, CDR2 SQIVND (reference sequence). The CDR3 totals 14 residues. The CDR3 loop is CASSSTLEGHEQYF. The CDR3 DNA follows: TGTGCCAGTAGCTCGACTCTGGAGGGACACGAGCAGTACTTC.

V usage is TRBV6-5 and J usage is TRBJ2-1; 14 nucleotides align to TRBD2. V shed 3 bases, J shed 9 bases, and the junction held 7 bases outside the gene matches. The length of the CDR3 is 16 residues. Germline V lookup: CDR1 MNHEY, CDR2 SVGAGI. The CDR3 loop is CASSYRLAGGEGEQFF. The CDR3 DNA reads TGTGCCAGCAGTTATCGACTAGCGGGGGGGGAAGGTGAGCAGTTCTTC.

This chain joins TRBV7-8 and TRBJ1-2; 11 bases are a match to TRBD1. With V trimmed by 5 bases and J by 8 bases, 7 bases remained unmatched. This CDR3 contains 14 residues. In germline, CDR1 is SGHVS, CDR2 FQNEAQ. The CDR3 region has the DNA TGTGCCAGCAGCGCGGGACAGGGGGGCCGGGGCTACACCTTC. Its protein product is CASSAGQGGRGYTF.

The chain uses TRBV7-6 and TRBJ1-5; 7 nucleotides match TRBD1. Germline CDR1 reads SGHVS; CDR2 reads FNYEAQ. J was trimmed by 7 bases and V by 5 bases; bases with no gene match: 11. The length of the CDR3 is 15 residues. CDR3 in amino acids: CASSPVQGGRQPQHF. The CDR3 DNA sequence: TGTGCCAGCAGCCCCGTTCAAGGGGGCCGCCAGCCCCAGCATTTT. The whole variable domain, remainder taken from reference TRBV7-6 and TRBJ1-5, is GAGVSQSPRYKVTKRGQDVALRCDPISGHVSLYWYRQALGQGPEFLTYFNYEAQQDKSGLPNDRFSAERPEGSISTLTIQRTEQRDSAMYRCASSPVQGGRQPQHFGDGTRLSIL.

CDR3 in amino acids: CASSTGVNTEAFF. For the CDR3, the DNA is TGTGCCAGCTCCACAGGGGTGAACACTGAAGCTTTCTTT. The V gene is TRBV18, the J gene TRBJ1-1, with 7 bases matching TRBD1. This CDR3 is built from 13 residues. From germline, CDR1 is KGHSH and CDR2 LQKENI. V shed 6 bases, J shed 0 bases, and the junction held 1 base outside the gene matches.

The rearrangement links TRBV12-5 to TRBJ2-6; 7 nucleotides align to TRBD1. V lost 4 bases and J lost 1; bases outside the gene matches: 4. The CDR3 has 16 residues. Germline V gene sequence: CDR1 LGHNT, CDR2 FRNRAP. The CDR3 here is CASGSVQGSGANVLTF. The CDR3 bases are TGTGCTAGTGGTTCAGTACAGGGGTCTGGGGCCAACGTCCTGACTTTC.

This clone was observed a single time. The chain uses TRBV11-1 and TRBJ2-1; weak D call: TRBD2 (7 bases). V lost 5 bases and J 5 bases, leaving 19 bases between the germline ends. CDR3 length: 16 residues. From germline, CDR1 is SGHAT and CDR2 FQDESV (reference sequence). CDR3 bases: TGTGCCAGCAGCCCGGGGGGTATGAGGGGGAACAATGAGCAGTTCTTC. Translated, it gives CASSPGGMRGNNEQFF. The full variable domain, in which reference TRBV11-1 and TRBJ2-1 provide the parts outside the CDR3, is EAEVAQSPRYKITEKSQAVAFWCDPISGHATLYWYRQILGQGPELLVQFQDESVVDDSQLPKDRFSAERLKGVDSTLKIQPAELGDSAMYLCASSPGGMRGNNEQFFGPGTRLTVL.

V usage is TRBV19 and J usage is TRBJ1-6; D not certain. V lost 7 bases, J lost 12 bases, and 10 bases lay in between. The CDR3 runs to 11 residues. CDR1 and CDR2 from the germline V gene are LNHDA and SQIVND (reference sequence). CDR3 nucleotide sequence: TGTGCCAGTACCGGGGAGGGACCCCTCCACTTT. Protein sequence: CASTGEGPLHF.

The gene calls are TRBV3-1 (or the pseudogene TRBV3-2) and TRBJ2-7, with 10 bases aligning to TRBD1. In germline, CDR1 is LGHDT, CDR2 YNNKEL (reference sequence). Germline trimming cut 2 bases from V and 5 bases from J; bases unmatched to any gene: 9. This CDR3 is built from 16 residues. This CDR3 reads CASSQSDRGRVHEQYF. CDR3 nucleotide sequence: TGTGCCAGCAGCCAAAGCGACAGGGGGCGCGTCCACGAGCAGTACTTC.

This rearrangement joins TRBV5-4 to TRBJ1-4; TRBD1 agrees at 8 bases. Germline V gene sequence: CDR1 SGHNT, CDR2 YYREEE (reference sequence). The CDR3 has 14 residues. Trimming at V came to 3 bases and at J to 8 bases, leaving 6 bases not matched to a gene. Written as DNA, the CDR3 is TGTGCCAGCAGCTCCGGACAGGGAGGGGAAAAACTGTTTTTT. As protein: CASSSGQGGEKLFF.

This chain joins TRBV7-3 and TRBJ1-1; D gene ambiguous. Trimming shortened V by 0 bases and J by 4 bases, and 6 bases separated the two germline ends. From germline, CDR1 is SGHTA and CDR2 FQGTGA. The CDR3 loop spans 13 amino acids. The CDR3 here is CASSLTLITEAFF. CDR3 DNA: TGTGCCAGCAGCTTAACCCTAATCACTGAAGCTTTCTTT.

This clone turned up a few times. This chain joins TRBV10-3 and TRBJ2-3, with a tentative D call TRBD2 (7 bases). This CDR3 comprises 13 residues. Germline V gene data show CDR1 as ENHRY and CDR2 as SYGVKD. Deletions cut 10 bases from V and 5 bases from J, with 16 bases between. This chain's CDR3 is CATEGGARDTQYF. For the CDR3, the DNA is TGTGCCACGGAAGGGGGGGCGAGAGATACGCAGTATTTT.

The CDR3 loop reads CASSSGLVNTEAFF. The CDR3 coding sequence is TGTGCCAGCAGTTCAGGGTTGGTGAACACTGAAGCTTTCTTT. The chain combines TRBV27 with TRBJ1-1, with a possible D match to TRBD1 (5 bases). The CDR3 extends over 14 amino acids. Germline values: CDR1 MNHEY, CDR2 SMNVEV (reference sequence). The V end lost 4 bases, the J end lost 0 bases, and 9 bases lay between the germline ends.

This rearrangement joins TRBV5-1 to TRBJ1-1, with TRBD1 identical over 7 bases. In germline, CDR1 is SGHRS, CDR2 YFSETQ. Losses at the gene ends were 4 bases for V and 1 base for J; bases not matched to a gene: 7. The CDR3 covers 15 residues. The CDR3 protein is CASSLWTGGNTEAFF. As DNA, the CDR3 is TGCGCCAGCAGCCTATGGACAGGTGGGAACACTGAAGCTTTCTTT.

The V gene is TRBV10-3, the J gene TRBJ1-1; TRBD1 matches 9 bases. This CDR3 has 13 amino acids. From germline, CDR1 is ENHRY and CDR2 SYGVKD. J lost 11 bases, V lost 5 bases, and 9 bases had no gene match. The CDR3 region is CAISKGQGIAAFF. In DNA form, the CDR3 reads TGTGCCATCAGTAAGGGACAGGGTATCGCGGCTTTCTTT.

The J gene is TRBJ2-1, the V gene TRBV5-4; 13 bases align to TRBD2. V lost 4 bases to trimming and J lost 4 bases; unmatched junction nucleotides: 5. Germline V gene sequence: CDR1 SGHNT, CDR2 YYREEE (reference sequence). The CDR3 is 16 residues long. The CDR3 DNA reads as TGTGCCAGCAGCGTCGGGACTAGCGGGGTTTACAATGAGCAGTTCTTC. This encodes CASSVGTSGVYNEQFF.

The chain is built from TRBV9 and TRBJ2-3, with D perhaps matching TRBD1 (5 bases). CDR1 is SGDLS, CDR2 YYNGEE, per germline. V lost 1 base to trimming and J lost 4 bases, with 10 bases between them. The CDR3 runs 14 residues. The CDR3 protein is CASSVTPGSDTQYF. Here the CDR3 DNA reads TGTGCCAGCAGCGTAACTCCAGGGTCAGATACGCAGTATTTT.

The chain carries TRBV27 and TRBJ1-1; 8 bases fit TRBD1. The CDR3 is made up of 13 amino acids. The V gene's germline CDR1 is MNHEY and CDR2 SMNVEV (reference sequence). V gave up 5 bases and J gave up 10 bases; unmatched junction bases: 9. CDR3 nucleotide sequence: TGTGCCAGCAGTCTGCAGGGGGCCTCTGGAGCTTTCTTT. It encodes CASSLQGASGAFF.

DNA of the CDR3: TGTGCCAGCAGTTTTGCTGGACGGGGAGAGGCCGGGGAGCTGTTTTTT. Its protein is CASSFAGRGEAGELFF. This chain uses TRBV6-5 with TRBJ2-2; D perhaps matches TRBD2 (5 bases). The V and J ends lost 4 bases and 6 bases respectively, with 18 bases between them. Germline-derived CDR1 and CDR2 are MNHEY and SVGAGI. This CDR3 is built from 16 residues.

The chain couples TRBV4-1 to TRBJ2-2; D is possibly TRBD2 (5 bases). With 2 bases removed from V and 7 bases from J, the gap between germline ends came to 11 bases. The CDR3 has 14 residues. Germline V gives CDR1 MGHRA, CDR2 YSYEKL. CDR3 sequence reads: CASSQTGWLGELFF. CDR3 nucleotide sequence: TGCGCCAGCAGCCAAACGGGGTGGCTCGGGGAGCTGTTTTTT.

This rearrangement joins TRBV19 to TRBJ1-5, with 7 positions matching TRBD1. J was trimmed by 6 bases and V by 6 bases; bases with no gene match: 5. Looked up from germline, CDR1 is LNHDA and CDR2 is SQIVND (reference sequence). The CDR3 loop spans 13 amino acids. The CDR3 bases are TGTGCCAGTAGAGGGACAGAGCGTCAGCCCCAGCATTTT. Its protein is CASRGTERQPQHF.

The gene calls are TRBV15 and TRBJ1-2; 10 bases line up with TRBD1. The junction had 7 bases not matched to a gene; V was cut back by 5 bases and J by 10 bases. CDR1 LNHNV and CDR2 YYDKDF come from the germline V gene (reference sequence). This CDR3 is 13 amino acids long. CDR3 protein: CATSQGDRGSYTF. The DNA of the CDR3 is TGTGCCACCAGCCAGGGGGACAGGGGATCCTACACCTTC.